The rows below give T cell receptor beta chains drawn from one sample of a study of cytomegalovirus exposure and HLA in healthy donors. Sequencing was performed with immunoSEQ multiplex PCR; in TCRdb, only in-frame clones are kept and a portion is missing. The profile covers 95,000 to 150,000 clones, with over 15% appearing a single time and about 2% taken by the ten largest. The sequenced sample was PBMCs. The source is a woman aged 18-30 years in good health and CMV-seronegative. Each CDR3 is given with its conserved first and last residue. The D gene is left open where the match is weak. For some rows the clone size is stated as once, few or many, or as a class when expanded; others skip it.

j_call d_call clone_size v_call cdr3_aa cdr3_nt
TRBJ1-2 TRBD1 . TRBV14 CASSQVAGGLKGYTF TGTGCCAGCAGCCAAGTGGCAGGGGGCCTTAAAGGCTACACCTTC
TRBJ1-4 TRBD1 . TRBV5-8 CASSLYGQGNEKLFF TGTGCCAGCAGCTTATATGGACAGGGGAATGAAAAACTGTTTTTT
TRBJ2-7 TRBD2 . TRBV30 CACASGSYEQYF TGTGCCTGTGCCAGCGGGAGCTACGAGCAGTACTTC
TRBJ1-2 . few TRBV28 CASSPGTNGYTF TGTGCCAGCAGCCCAGGTACGAATGGCTACACCTTC
TRBJ1-2 . few TRBV25-1 CASTGIYGYTF TGTGCCAGCACGGGAATCTATGGCTACACCTTC
TRBJ2-2 . . TRBV5-8 CASSLITGRNVGELFF TGTGCCAGCAGCTTGATTACAGGGAGAAACGTCGGGGAGCTGTTTTTT
TRBJ1-2 TRBD1 . TRBV2 CASSGRTGIGYTF TGTGCCAGCAGTGGACGGACAGGGATCGGCTACACCTTC
TRBJ1-2 TRBD1 . TRBV2 CASRAGGFLRNYGYTF TGTGCCAGCAGGGCAGGGGGCTTTCTCCGGAACTATGGCTACACCTTC
TRBJ2-7 TRBD1 few TRBV2 CASSEPGQGISYEQYF TGTGCCAGCAGTGAGCCGGGACAGGGAATTTCCTACGAGCAGTACTTC
TRBJ2-7 . . TRBV13 CASSLGPREQYF TGTGCCAGCAGCTTAGGCCCGCGGGAGCAGTACTTC
TRBJ1-2 . few TRBV20-1 CSARTQGGYTF TGCAGTGCTAGAACCCAGGGTGGCTACACCTTC
TRBJ2-7 TRBD2 . TRBV30 CAWSLRRSGGYEQYF TGTGCCTGGAGTCTCCGCCGATCGGGGGGTTACGAGCAGTACTTC
TRBJ2-1 . . TRBV15 CATSPQGYNEQFF TGTGCCACCAGCCCACAGGGATACAATGAGCAGTTCTTC
TRBJ2-1 TRBD1 few TRBV28 CAWRGTGQGMGEQFF TGTGCCTGGAGGGGAACGGGACAGGGGATGGGAGAGCAGTTCTTC
TRBJ1-2 TRBD1 . TRBV5-1 CASSIGTDFNYGYTF TGCGCCAGCAGCATCGGGACAGACTTTAACTATGGCTACACCTTC
TRBJ2-7 . . TRBV19 CASICGDRHTF TGTGCCAGTATCTGTGGAGACAGGCACACCTTC
TRBJ2-7 . . TRBV5-8 CASSSRQPRKVEQYF TGTGCCAGCAGTTCCCGACAGCCCAGAAAGGTCGAGCAGTACTTC
TRBJ1-5 . . TRBV28 CASSFLYQPQHF TGTGCCAGCAGTTTTCTGTATCAGCCCCAGCATTTT
TRBJ2-7 TRBD1 . TRBV28 CASSRPGQISYEQYF TGTGCCAGCAGCCGACCGGGACAGATATCCTACGAGCAGTACTTC
TRBJ1-1 . few TRBV19 CASSIEGQIYTEAFF TGTGCCAGTAGTATAGAGGGGCAGATTTACACTGAAGCTTTCTTT
TRBJ2-7 . few TRBV5-1 CASSWTADYEQYF TGCGCCAGCAGCTGGACAGCTGACTACGAGCAGTACTTC
TRBJ1-6 . few TRBV5-1 CASQRGNNSPLHF TGCGCCAGCCAACGGGGGAATAATTCACCCCTCCACTTT
TRBJ2-3 . few TRBV4-3 CASSQDWSTSTDTQYF TGCGCCAGCAGCCAAGACTGGTCTACTAGCACAGATACGCAGTATTTT
TRBJ2-7 TRBD1 . TRBV5-6 CASSLWTGSYEQYF TGTGCCAGCAGCTTGTGGACAGGGTCCTACGAGCAGTACTTC
TRBJ2-5 TRBD1 few TRBV19 CASSMAGGQETQYF TGTGCCAGTAGTATGGCAGGGGGCCAAGAGACCCAGTACTTC
TRBJ2-3 TRBD2 . TRBV29-1 CSVNPSGSTDTQYF TGCAGCGTTAACCCTAGCGGGAGCACAGATACGCAGTATTTT
TRBJ1-2 TRBD1 few TRBV10-3 CAISESPGTGFYGYTF TGTGCCATCAGTGAGTCGCCCGGGACAGGGTTTTATGGCTACACCTTC
TRBJ1-6 . few TRBV27 CASSLGQAYYNSPLHF TGTGCCAGCAGTTTAGGGCAGGCTTACTATAATTCACCCCTCCACTTT
TRBJ2-2 . . TRBV6-6 CASSYLRQNTGELFF TGTGCCAGCAGTTACCTGAGACAGAACACCGGGGAGCTGTTTTTT
TRBJ2-1 . few TRBV27 CASSLGSSEQFF TGTGCCAGCAGTTTGGGCTCCAGTGAGCAGTTCTTC
TRBJ2-1 . few TRBV19 CASSYGGSYNEQFF TGTGCCAGTAGTTACGGTGGCTCCTACAATGAGCAGTTCTTC
TRBJ2-1 TRBD2 few TRBV2 CASSEAAGGYNEQFF TGTGCCAGCAGTGAGGCGGCGGGAGGTTACAATGAGCAGTTCTTC
TRBJ1-2 . . TRBV5-1 CASSSGLRENGYTF TGCGCCAGCAGCTCCGGACTGCGAGAGAATGGCTACACCTTC
TRBJ2-7 TRBD1 once TRBV9 CASSVGTGTEQYF TGTGCCAGCAGCGTGGGGACAGGGACCGAGCAGTACTTC
TRBJ1-5 TRBD1 . TRBV29-1 CSVWTGMINQPQHF TGCAGCGTTTGGACAGGGATGATCAATCAGCCCCAGCATTTT
TRBJ2-7 . . TRBV27 CASSVAAESYEQYF TGTGCCAGCTCAGTTGCAGCGGAGTCCTACGAGCAGTACTTC
TRBJ2-7 TRBD2 few TRBV27 CASGLGGDPYEQYF TGTGCCAGCGGCCTGGGAGGGGACCCCTACGAGCAGTACTTC
TRBJ2-7 . . TRBV4-3 CASSQGGTRSYEQYF TGCGCCAGCAGCCAAGGAGGGACTCGCTCCTACGAGCAGTACTTC
TRBJ2-1 TRBD2 . TRBV7-2 CASGPSGGVGEQFF TGTGCCAGCGGTCCTAGCGGGGGGGTAGGTGAGCAGTTCTTC
TRBJ1-2 . few TRBV28 CASSFLRTQGGYTF TGTGCCAGCAGTTTTTTACGGACTCAAGGTGGCTACACCTTC
TRBJ1-1 . . TRBV4-1 CASSQDRGVRTEAFF TGCGCCAGCAGCCAAGATCGGGGGGTACGGACTGAAGCTTTCTTT
TRBJ1-2 . few TRBV28 CASTRQFLYGYTF TGTGCCAGCACCCGACAGTTCCTCTATGGCTACACCTTC
TRBJ2-2 TRBD1 . TRBV5-1 CASSLAGQGAGTGELFF TGCGCCAGCAGCTTGGCCGGACAGGGGGCTGGAACCGGGGAGCTGTTTTTT
TRBJ2-7 TRBD2 few TRBV7-9 CASKPLAGAASEQYF TGTGCCAGCAAGCCCCTAGCGGGGGCTGCTAGTGAGCAGTACTTC
TRBJ2-2 . few TRBV27 CASSFNGELFF TGTGCCAGCAGTTTTAACGGGGAGCTGTTTTTT
TRBJ1-5 TRBD1 . TRBV28 CASSRTGDQPQHF TGTGCCAGCAGTCGGACAGGGGATCAGCCCCAGCATTTT
TRBJ1-5 TRBD1 few TRBV19 CASSIYGTGGHQPQHF TGTGCCAGTAGTATTTACGGGACAGGAGGACATCAGCCCCAGCATTTT
TRBJ2-1 TRBD2 few TRBV10-3 CAISAAGGPNNEQFF TGTGCCATCAGTGCCGCGGGGGGGCCTAACAATGAGCAGTTCTTC
TRBJ2-7 TRBD2 . TRBV29-1 CSVTGGGFGYEQYF TGCAGCGTCACCGGGGGGGGGTTCGGGTACGAGCAGTACTTC
TRBJ1-3 . . TRBV15 CATSRGKGTVNTIYF TGTGCCACCAGCAGAGGGAAAGGGACTGTCAACACCATATATTTT
TRBJ2-1 TRBD2 few TRBV2 CAGQTGTRYNEQFF TGTGCCGGCCAAACCGGGACTAGGTACAATGAGCAGTTCTTC
TRBJ1-6 TRBD1 . TRBV28 CASSPHRGQGGSPLHF TGTGCCAGCAGTCCGCACAGGGGGCAGGGTGGTTCACCCCTCCACTTT